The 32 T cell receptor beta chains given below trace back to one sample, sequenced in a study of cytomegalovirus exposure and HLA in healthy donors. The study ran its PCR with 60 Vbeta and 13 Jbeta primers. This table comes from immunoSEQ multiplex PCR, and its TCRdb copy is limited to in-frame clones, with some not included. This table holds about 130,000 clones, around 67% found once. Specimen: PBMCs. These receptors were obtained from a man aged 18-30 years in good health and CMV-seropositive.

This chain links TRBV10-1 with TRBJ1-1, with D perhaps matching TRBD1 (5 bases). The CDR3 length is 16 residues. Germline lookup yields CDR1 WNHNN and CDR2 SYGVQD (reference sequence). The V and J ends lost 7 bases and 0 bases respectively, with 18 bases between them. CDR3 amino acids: CASTWDFLSMNTEAFF. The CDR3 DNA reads TGCGCCAGCACCTGGGACTTCCTTAGTATGAACACTGAAGCTTTCTTT.

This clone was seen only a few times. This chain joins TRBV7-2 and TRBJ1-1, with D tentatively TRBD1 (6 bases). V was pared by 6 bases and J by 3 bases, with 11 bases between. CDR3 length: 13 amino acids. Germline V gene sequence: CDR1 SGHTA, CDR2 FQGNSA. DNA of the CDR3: TGTGCCAGCAGAGCGGACAGATACACTGAAGCTTTCTTT. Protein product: CASRADRYTEAFF. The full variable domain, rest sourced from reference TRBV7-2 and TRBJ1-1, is GAGVSQSPSNKVTEKGKDVELRCDPISGHTALYWYRQSLGQGLEFLIYFQGNSAPDKSGLPSDRFSAERTGGSVSTLTIQRTQQEDSAVYLCASRADRYTEAFFGQGTRLTVV.

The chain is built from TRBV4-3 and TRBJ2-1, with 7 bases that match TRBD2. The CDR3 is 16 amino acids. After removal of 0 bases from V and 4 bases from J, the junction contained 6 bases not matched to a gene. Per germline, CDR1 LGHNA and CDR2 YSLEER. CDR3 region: CASSQDWAGAYNEQFF. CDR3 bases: TGCGCCAGCAGCCAAGACTGGGCGGGAGCTTACAATGAGCAGTTCTTC.

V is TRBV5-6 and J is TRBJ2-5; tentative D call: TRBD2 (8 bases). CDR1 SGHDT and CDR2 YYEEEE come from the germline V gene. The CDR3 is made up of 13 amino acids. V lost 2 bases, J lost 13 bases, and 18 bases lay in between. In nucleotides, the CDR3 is TGTGCCAGCAGCTTAGGGACTAGAGGGGGCCGGTACTTC. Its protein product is CASSLGTRGGRYF. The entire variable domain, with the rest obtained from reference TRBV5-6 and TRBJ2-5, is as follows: DAGVTQSPTHLIKTRGQQVTLRCSPKSGHDTVSWYQQALGQGPQFIFQYYEEEERQRGNFPDRFSGHQFPNYSSELNVNALLLGDSALYLCASSLGTRGGRYFGPGTRLLVL.

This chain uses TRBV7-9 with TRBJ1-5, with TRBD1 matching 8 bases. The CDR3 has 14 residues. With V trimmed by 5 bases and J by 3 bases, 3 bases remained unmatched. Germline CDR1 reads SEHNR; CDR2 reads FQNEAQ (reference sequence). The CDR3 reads CASSAQGANQPQHF. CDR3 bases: TGTGCCAGCAGCGCTCAGGGGGCCAATCAGCCCCAGCATTTT.

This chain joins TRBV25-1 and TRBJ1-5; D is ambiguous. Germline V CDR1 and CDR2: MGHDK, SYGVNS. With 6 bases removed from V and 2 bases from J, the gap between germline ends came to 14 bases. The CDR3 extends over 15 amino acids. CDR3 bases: TGTGCCAGCAGCGCCTTGGGCGAAGGCAATCAGCCCCAGCATTTT. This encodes CASSALGEGNQPQHF.

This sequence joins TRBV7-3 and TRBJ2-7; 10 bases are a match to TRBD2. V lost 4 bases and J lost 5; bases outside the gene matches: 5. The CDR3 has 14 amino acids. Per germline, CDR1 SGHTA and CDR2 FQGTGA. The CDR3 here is CASSSGTSVDEQYF. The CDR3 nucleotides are TGTGCCAGCAGCTCCGGGACTAGCGTGGACGAGCAGTACTTC. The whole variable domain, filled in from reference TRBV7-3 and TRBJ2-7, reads GAGVSQTPSNKVTEKGKYVELRCDPISGHTALYWYRQSLGQGPEFLIYFQGTGAADDSGLPNDRFFAVRPEGSVSTLKIQRTERGDSAVYLCASSSGTSVDEQYFGPGTRLTVT.

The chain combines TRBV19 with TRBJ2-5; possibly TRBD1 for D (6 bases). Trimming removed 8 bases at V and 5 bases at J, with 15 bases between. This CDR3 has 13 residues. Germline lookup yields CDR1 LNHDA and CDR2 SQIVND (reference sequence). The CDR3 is CASRSLQGETQYF. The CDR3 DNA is TGTGCCAGTCGTTCTCTCCAGGGGGAGACCCAGTACTTC.

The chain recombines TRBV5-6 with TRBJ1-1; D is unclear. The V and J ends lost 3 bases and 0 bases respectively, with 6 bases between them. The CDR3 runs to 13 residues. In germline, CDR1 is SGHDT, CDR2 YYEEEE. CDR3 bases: TGTGCCAGCAGCTATTTCTTGAACACTGAAGCTTTCTTT. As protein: CASSYFLNTEAFF.

CDR3 sequence reads: CASVGGVVAFF. In DNA form, the CDR3 reads TGTGCCAGCGTAGGGGGGGTTGTCGCTTTCTTT. V and J are TRBV21-1 and TRBJ1-1. TRBV21-1 is designated a pseudogene. The CDR3 loop spans 11 amino acids.

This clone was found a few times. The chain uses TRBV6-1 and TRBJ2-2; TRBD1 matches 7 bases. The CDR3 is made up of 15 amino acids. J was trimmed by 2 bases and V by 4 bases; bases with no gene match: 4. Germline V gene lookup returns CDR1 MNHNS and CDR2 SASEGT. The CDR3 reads CASSAGQINTGELFF. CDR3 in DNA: TGTGCCAGCAGTGCGGGACAGATCAACACCGGGGAGCTGTTTTTT.

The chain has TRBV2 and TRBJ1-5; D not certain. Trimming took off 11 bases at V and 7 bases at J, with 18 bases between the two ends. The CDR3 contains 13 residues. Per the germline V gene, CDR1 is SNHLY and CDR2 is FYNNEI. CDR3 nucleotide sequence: TGTGCCGGGATCGACGGGCCGGGACAGCCCCAGCATTTT. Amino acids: CAGIDGPGQPQHF.

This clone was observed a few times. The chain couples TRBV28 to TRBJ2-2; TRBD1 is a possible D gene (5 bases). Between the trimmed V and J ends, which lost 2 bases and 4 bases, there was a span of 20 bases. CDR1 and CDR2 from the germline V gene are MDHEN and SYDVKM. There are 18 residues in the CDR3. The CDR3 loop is CASSLRGRDSWGTGELFF. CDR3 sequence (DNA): TGTGCCAGCAGTTTAAGGGGCCGAGATTCATGGGGCACCGGGGAGCTGTTTTTT. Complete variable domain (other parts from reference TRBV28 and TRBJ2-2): DVKVTQSSRYLVKRTGEKVFLECVQDMDHENMFWYRQDPGLGLRLIYFSYDVKMKEKGDIPEGYSVSREKKERFSLILESASTNQTSMYLCASSLRGRDSWGTGELFFGEGSRLTVL.

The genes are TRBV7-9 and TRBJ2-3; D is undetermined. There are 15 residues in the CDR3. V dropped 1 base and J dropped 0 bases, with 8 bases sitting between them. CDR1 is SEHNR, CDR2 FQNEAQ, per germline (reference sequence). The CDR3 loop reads CASSLVAASTDTQYF. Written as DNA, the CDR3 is TGTGCCAGCAGCTTAGTCGCGGCTAGCACAGATACGCAGTATTTT.

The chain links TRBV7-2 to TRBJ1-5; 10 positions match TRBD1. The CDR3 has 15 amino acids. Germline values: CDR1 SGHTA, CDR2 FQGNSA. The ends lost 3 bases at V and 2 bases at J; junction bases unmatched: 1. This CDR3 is CASSFGTGGNQPQHF. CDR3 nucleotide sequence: TGTGCCAGCAGCTTTGGGACAGGGGGCAATCAGCCCCAGCATTTT.

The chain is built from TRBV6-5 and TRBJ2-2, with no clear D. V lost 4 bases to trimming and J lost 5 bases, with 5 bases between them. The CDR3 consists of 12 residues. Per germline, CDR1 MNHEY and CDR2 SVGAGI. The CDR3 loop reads CASSFPTGELFF. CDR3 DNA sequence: TGTGCCAGCAGTTTCCCAACCGGGGAGCTGTTTTTT.

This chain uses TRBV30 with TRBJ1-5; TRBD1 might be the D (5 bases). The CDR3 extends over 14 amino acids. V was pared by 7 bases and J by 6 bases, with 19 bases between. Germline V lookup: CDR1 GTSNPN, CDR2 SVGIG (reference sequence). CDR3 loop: CAFAKRQLGQPQHF. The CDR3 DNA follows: TGTGCCTTCGCAAAGAGACAGCTTGGTCAGCCCCAGCATTTT.

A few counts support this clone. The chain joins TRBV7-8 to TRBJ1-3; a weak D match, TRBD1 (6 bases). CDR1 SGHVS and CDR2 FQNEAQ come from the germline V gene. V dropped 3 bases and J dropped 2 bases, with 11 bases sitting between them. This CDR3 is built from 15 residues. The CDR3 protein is CASSLQGQAGNTIYF. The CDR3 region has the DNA TGTGCCAGCAGCTTGCAGGGGCAGGCTGGAAACACCATATATTTT.

CDR3 sequence (DNA): TGTGCCAGCACCCGAGGGGGTAACACAGATACGCAGTATTTT. Its protein is CASTRGGNTDTQYF. V gene TRBV6-1 combines with J gene TRBJ2-3, with D possibly TRBD1 on 6 matching bases. CDR1 is MNHNS, CDR2 SASEGT, per germline. The V end was cut by 7 bases, the J end by 2 bases, with 13 bases between. The CDR3 contains 14 residues.

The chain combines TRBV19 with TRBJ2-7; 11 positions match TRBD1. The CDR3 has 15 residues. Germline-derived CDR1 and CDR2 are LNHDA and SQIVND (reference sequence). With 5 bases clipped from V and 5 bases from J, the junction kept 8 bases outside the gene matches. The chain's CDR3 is CASSDRTGGYNEQYF. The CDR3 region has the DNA TGTGCCAGTAGTGACCGGACAGGGGGCTATAACGAGCAGTACTTC.

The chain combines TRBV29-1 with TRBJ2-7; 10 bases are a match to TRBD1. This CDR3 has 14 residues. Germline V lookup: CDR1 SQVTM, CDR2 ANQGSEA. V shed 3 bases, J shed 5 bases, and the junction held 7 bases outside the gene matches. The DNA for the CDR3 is TGCAGCGTTGATACTGGACAGGGGGACCACGAGCAGTACTTC. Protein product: CSVDTGQGDHEQYF.

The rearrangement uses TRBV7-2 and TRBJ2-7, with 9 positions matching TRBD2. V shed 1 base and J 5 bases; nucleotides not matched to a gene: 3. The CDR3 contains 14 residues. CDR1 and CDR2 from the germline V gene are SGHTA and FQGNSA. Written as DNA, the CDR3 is TGTGCCAGCAGCTTAGGCGGGAGGGGCCACGAGCAGTACTTC. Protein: CASSLGGRGHEQYF.

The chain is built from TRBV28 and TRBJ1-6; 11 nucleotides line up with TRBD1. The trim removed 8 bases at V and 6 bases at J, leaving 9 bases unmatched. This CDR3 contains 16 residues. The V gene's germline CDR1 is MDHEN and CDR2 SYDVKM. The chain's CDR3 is CASGIRTGGSNSPLHF. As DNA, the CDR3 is TGTGCCAGCGGGATCAGGACAGGGGGCTCTAATTCACCCCTCCACTTT.

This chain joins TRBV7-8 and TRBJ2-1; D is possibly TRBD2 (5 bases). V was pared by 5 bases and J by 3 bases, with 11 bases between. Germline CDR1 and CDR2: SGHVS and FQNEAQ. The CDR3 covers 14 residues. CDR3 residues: CASSTHSVYNEQFF. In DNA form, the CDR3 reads TGTGCCAGCAGCACCCATAGCGTCTACAATGAGCAGTTCTTC.

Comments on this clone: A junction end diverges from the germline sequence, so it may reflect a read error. The CDR3 DNA reads as TGTTCCAGCAGCTTAGAACGGAATGAGCAGTTCTTC. It yields the protein CSSSLERNEQFF. This chain links TRBV7-9 with TRBJ2-1, with D unresolved. The germline gives CDR1 SEHNR, CDR2 FQNEAQ (reference sequence). This CDR3 is 12 amino acids long.

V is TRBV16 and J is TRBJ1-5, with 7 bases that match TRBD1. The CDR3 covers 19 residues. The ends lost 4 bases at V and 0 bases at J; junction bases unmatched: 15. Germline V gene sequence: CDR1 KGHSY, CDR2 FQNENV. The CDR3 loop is CASSPGTELSPSSNQPQHF. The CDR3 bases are TGTGCCAGCAGCCCCGGGACAGAACTTTCTCCCTCTAGCAATCAGCCCCAGCATTTT. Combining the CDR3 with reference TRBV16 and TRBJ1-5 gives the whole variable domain GEEVAQTPKHLVRGEGQKAKLYCAPIKGHSYVFWYQQVLKNEFKFLISFQNENVFDETGMPKERFSAKCLPNSPCSLEIQATKLEDSAVYFCASSPGTELSPSSNQPQHFGDGTRLSIL.

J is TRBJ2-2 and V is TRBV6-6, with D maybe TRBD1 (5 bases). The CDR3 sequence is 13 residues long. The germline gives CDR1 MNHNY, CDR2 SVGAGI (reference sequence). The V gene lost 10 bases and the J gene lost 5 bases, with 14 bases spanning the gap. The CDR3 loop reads CATVLQGTGELFF. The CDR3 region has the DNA TGTGCCACCGTTCTCCAGGGTACCGGGGAGCTGTTTTTT.

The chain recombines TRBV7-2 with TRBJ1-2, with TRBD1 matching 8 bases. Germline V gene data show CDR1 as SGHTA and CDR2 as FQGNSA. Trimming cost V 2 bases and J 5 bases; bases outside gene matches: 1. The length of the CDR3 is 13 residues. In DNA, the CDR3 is TGTGCCAGCAGCTTAAACAGGGGGTATGGCTACACCTTC. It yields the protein CASSLNRGYGYTF.

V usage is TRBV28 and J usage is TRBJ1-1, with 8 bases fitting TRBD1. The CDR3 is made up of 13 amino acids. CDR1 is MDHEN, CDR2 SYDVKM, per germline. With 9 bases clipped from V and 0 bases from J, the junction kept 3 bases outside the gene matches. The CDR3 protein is CASDRGLNTEAFF. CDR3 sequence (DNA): TGTGCCAGTGACAGGGGCCTGAACACTGAAGCTTTCTTT.

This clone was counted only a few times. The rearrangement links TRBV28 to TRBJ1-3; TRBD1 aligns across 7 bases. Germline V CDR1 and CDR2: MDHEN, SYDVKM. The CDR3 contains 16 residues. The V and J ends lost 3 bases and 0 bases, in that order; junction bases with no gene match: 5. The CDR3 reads CASSLEGQYSGNTIYF. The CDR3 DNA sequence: TGTGCCAGCAGTTTGGAGGGACAGTACTCTGGAAACACCATATATTTT.

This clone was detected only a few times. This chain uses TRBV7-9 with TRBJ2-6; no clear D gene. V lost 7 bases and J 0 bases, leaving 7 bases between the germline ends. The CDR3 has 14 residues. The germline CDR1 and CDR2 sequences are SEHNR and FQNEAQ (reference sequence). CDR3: CASTRGSGANVLTF. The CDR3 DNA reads TGTGCCAGCACAAGAGGCTCTGGGGCCAACGTCCTGACTTTC.

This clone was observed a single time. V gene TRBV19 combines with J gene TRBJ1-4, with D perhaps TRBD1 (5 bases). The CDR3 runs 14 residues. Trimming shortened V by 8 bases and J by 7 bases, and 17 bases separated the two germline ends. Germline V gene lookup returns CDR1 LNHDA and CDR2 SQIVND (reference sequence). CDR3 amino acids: CASGPRGRREKLFF. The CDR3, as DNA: TGTGCCAGTGGGCCTAGGGGCAGGCGTGAAAAACTGTTTTTT.